The 18 T cell receptor beta chains listed next were all sequenced from one sample in a study of T cells expressing NK-cell markers. TCRdb re-called the 5' RACE reads and catalogs CDR3 proteins one per entry, DNA excluded. The table lists 350,000 to 450,000 distinct CDR3 sequences. The sequenced sample consisted of blood T cells: a sorted CD56 or NKG2C T cell subset, CD4+ or CD8+ T cells, or bulk PBMC T cells (not recorded which). These TCRs come from a man aged 18-70 years in good health.

The chain recombines TRBV20-1 with TRBJ2-3; TCRdb calls TRBD1, which cannot be checked without DNA. This CDR3 region has 15 residues. Germline V CDR1 and CDR2: DFQATT, SNEGSKA (reference sequence). The CDR3 here is CSFGGGASSTDTQYF.

The genes are TRBV5-1 and TRBJ1-2. The CDR3 spans 15 residues. CDR1 is SGHRS, CDR2 YFSETQ, per germline. The CDR3 protein is CASSFGQAANYGYTF.

V gene TRBV5-1 combines with J gene TRBJ1-4; absent DNA, TCRdb's TRBD1 call cannot be checked. Germline V gene lookup returns CDR1 SGHRS and CDR2 YFSETQ. The CDR3 consists of 15 residues. The CDR3 loop is CASSLGTGRNEKLFF.

CDR3 in amino acids: CASSYDRDAGNTIYF. V gene TRBV6-5 combines with J gene TRBJ1-3; absent DNA, TCRdb's TRBD1 call cannot be checked. The germline V gene has CDR1 MNHEY and CDR2 SVGAGI. This CDR3 is built from 15 residues.

V usage is TRBV18 and J usage is TRBJ1-1; TCRdb names TRBD1, which stays unverified in the absence of DNA. This CDR3 is 13 amino acids long. Germline CDR1 reads KGHSH; CDR2 reads LQKENI. CDR3 residues: CASSPQGGTEAFF.

V gene TRBV5-6 combines with J gene TRBJ1-6; TCRdb outputs TRBD1, but without DNA this stays unchecked. CDR1 is SGHDT and CDR2 is YYEEEE in the germline V gene. The CDR3 contains 14 residues. The CDR3 sequence: CASSLRTDNSPLHF.

The chain joins TRBV6-1 to TRBJ2-5; TCRdb's D gene call, TRBD2, goes unchecked for lack of DNA. This CDR3 is 16 amino acids long. Germline V lookup: CDR1 MNHNS, CDR2 SASEGT. Here the CDR3 reads CASSPGLAGTGVSQYF.

The rearrangement uses TRBV20-1 and TRBJ2-5. Germline V lookup: CDR1 DFQATT, CDR2 SNEGSKA (reference sequence). The CDR3 has 12 amino acids. CDR3: CSASDSTETQYF.

The genes are TRBV3-1 and TRBJ2-5; TCRdb reports TRBD2, a call that lacks DNA to check it against. This CDR3 is 17 amino acids long. Germline CDR1 and CDR2: LGHDT and YNNKEL (reference sequence). The CDR3 sequence is CASSQEVISGIQETQYF.

The J gene is TRBJ1-2, the V gene TRBV7-9; TCRdb picks TRBD1, but there is no DNA to check that call. CDR3 size: 13 residues. Looked up from germline, CDR1 is SEHNR and CDR2 is FQNEAQ (reference sequence). CDR3 residues: CASSARTVHGYTF.

This chain joins TRBV29-1 and TRBJ1-1; the TRBD1 assignment by TCRdb is unverifiable without DNA. This CDR3 contains 14 residues. CDR1 is SQVTM, CDR2 ANQGSEA, per germline. CDR3 region: CSVGGLQVNTEAFF.

The V and J genes are TRBV7-9 and TRBJ2-3; TCRdb picks TRBD2, but there is no DNA to check that call. Germline V gives CDR1 SEHNR, CDR2 FQNEAQ (reference sequence). The CDR3 length is 17 residues. CDR3 amino acids: CASSDNLAGVRTDTQYF.

The rearrangement links TRBV12-3 or TRBV12-4 to TRBJ1-5. The CDR3 is 11 amino acids. This chain's CDR3 is CASSLGQPQHF.

The CDR3 sequence: CSETLRGREQFF. The chain joins TRBV29-1 to TRBJ2-1; TCRdb picks TRBD1, but there is no DNA to check that call. The CDR3 has 12 amino acids. CDR1 SQVTM and CDR2 ANQGSEA come from the germline V gene.

The chain employs TRBV4-1 and TRBJ1-5. Germline V gene data show CDR1 as MGHRA and CDR2 as YSYEKL. This CDR3 has 17 amino acids. Here the CDR3 reads CASSQEGSQYSNQPQHF.

This chain joins TRBV5-1 and TRBJ1-1; without DNA, the TCRdb call of TRBD1 cannot be checked. This CDR3 is 17 amino acids long. Germline V lookup: CDR1 SGHRS, CDR2 YFSETQ. This CDR3 reads CASSRRRGMGLNTEAFF.

The gene calls are TRBV10-3 and TRBJ1-2. In germline, CDR1 is ENHRY, CDR2 SYGVKD. This CDR3 comprises 12 residues. CDR3: CAISVDLFGYTF.

CDR3: CAVQGTDTQYF. The rearrangement uses TRBV7-9 and TRBJ2-3; TCRdb indicates TRBD1, and absent DNA this call remains unverified. Germline loops: CDR1 SEHNR, CDR2 FQNEAQ (reference sequence). The CDR3 runs to 11 residues.